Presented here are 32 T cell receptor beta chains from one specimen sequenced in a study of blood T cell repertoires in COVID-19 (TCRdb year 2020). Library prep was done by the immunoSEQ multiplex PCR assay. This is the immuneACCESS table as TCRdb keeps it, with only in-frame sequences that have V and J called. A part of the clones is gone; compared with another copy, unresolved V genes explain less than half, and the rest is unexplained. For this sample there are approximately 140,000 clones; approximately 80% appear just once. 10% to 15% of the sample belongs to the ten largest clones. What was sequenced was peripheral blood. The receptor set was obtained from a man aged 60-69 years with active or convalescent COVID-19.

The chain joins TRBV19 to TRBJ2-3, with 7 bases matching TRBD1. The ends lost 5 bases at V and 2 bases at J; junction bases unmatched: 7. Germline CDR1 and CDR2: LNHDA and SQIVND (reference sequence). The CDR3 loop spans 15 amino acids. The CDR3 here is CASSPRTGDTDTQYF. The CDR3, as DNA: TGTGCCAGTAGTCCTAGGACAGGAGACACAGATACGCAGTATTTT.

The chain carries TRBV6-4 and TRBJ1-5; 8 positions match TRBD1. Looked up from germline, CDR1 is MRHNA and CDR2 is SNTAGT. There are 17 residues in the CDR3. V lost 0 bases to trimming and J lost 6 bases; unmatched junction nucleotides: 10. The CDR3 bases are TGTGCCAGCAGTGACTCCGGACAGGGCCGTTCGGGTCAGCCCCAGCATTTT. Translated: CASSDSGQGRSGQPQHF.

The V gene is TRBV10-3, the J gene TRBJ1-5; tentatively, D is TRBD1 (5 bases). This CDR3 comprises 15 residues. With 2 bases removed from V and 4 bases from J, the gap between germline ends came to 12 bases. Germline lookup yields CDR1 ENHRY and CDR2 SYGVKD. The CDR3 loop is CAISEGGDGNQPQHF. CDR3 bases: TGTGCCATCAGTGAGGGGGGGGACGGAAATCAGCCCCAGCATTTT.

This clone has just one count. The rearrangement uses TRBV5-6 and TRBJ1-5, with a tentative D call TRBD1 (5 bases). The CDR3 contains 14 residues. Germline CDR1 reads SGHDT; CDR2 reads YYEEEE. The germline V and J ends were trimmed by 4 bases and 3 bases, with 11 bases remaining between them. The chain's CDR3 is CASSTRQSNQPQHF. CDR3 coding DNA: TGTGCCAGCAGCACCCGACAGTCCAATCAGCCCCAGCATTTT.

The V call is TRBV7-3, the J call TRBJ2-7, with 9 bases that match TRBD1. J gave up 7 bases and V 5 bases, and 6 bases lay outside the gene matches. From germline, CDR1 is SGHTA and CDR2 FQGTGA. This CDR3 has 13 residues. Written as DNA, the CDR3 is TGTGCCAGCAGCCTCGGGACAGGGCGGGAGCAGTACTTC. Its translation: CASSLGTGREQYF.

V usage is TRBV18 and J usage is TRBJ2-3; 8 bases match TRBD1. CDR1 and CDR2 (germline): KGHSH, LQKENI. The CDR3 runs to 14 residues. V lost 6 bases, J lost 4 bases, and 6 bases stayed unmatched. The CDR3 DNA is TGTGCCAGCTCGCGCGACAGGGGAGCAGATACGCAGTATTTT. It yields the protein CASSRDRGADTQYF.

CDR3 amino acids: CASSSQPRGRETQYF. The CDR3 bases are TGCGCCAGCAGCTCCCAACCCAGGGGCCGGGAGACCCAGTACTTC. The genes are TRBV5-1 and TRBJ2-5; TRBD1 is a possible D gene (6 bases). Trimming pared 3 bases from V and 5 bases from J, leaving 17 bases between. This CDR3 comprises 15 residues. Looked up from germline, CDR1 is SGHRS and CDR2 is YFSETQ.

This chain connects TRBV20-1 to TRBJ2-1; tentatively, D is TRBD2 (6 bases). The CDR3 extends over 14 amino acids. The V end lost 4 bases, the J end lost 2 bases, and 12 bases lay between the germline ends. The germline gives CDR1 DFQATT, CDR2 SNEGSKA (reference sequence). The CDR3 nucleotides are TGCAGTGCTATTGAAGCGGGTCCCTACAATGAGCAGTTCTTC. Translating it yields CSAIEAGPYNEQFF.

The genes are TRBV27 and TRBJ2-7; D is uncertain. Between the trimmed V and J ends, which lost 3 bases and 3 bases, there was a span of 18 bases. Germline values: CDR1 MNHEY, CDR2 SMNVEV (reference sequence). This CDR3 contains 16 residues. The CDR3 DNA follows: TGTGCCAGCAGTTTGGTTAAACTACGAAAGAGCTACGAGCAGTACTTC. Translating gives CASSLVKLRKSYEQYF.

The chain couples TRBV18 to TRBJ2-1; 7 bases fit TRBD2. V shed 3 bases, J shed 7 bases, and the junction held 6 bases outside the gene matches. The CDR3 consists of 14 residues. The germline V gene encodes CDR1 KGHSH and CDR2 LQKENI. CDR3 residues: CASSPGGSRNEQFF. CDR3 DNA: TGTGCCAGCTCACCGGGCGGGAGCAGGAATGAGCAGTTCTTC.

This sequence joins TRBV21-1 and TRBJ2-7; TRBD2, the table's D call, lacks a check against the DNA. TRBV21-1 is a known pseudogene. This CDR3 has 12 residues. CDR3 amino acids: CASSPPGYEQYF. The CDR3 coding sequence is TGTGCCAGCAGCCCTCCGGGATACGAGCAGTACTTC.

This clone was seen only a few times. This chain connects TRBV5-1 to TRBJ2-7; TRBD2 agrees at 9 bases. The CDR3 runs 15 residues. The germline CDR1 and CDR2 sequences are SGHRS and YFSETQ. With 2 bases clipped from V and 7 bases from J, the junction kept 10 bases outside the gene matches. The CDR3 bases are TGCGCCAGCAGCTTACGACTAGCGGAGGGCGTAGAGCAGTACTTC. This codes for CASSLRLAEGVEQYF.

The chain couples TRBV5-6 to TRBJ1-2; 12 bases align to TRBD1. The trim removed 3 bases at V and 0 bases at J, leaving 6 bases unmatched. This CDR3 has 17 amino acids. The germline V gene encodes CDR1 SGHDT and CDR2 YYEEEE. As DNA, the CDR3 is TGTGCCAGCAGCTCCTCCGGGACAGGGGGCTCTAACTATGGCTACACCTTC. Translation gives CASSSSGTGGSNYGYTF.

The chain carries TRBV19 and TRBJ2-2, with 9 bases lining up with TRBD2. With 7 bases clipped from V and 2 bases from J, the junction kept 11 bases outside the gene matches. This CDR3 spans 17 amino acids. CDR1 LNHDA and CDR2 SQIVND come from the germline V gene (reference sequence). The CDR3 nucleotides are TGTGCCAGTATGGGCGAGCGGGAGGCCCTTAACACCGGGGAGCTGTTTTTT. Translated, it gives CASMGEREALNTGELFF.

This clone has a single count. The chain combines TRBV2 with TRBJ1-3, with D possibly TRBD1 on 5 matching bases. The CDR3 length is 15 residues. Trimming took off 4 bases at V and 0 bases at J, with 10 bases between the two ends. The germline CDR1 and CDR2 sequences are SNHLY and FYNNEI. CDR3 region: CASSGGGYSGNTIYF. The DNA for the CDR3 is TGTGCCAGCAGTGGGGGCGGCTACTCTGGAAACACCATATATTTT.

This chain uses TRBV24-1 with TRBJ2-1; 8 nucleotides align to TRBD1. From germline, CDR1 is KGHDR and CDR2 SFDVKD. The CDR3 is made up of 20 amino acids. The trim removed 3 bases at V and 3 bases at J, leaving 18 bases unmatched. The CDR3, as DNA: TGTGCCACCAGTGATGTTACCGGGACAGGTGATCGAGGGGACTACAATGAGCAGTTCTTC. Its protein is CATSDVTGTGDRGDYNEQFF.

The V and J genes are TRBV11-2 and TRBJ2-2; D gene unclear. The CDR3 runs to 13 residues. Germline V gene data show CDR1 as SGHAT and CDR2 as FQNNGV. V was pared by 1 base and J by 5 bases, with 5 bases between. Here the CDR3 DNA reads TGTGCCAGCAGCTTAGGCGAGACCGGGGAGCTGTTTTTT. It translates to CASSLGETGELFF.

DNA of the CDR3: TGCGCCAGCAGCCAAGATGGAGGGGCGGGCTCTGAAGCTTTCTTT. Amino acids: CASSQDGGAGSEAFF. The rearrangement uses TRBV4-1 and TRBJ1-1, with D maybe TRBD1 (5 bases). V was cut by 0 bases and J by 6 bases, with 14 bases left in between. Germline V CDR1 and CDR2: MGHRA, YSYEKL. The CDR3 is made up of 15 amino acids.

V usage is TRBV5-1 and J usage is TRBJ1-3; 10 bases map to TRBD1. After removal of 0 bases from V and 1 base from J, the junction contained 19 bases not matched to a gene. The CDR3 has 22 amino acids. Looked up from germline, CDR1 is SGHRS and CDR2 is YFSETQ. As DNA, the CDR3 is TGCGCCAGCAGCTTGGATCCAAATTCGCGACAGGGGGCAAGAAGGTCTGGAAACACCATATATTTT. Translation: CASSLDPNSRQGARRSGNTIYF. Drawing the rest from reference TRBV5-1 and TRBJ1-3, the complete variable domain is KAGVTQTPRYLIKTRGQQVTLSCSPISGHRSVSWYQQTPGQGLQFLFEYFSETQRNKGNFPGRFSGRQFSNSRSEMNVSTLELGDSALYLCASSLDPNSRQGARRSGNTIYFGEGSWLTVV.

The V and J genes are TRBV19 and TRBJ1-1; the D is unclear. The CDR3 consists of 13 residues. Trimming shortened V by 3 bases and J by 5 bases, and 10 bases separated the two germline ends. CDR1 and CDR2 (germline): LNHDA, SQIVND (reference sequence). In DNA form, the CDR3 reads TGTGCCAGTAGTATGCAGTCGGGGACTGAAGCTTTCTTT. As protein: CASSMQSGTEAFF.

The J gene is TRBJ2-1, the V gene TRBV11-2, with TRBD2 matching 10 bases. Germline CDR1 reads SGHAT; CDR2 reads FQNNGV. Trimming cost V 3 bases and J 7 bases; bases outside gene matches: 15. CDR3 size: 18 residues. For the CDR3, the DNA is TGTGCCAGCAGCTTGTGGCTAGCGGGGGCCGGTGGTTGGAATGAGCAGTTCTTC. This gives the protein CASSLWLAGAGGWNEQFF.

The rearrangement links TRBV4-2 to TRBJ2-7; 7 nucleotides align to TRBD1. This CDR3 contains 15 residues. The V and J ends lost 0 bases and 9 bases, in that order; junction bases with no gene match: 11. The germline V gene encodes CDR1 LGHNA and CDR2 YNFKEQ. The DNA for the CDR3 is TGTGCCAGCAGCCAAGATGCAGGACAGGACCTTCGGCAGTACTTC. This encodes CASSQDAGQDLRQYF.

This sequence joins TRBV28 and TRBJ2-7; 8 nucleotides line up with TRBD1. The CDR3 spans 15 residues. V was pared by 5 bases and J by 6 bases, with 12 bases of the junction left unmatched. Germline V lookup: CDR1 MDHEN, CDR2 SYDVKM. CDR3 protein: CASSPSLGQGREQYF. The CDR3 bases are TGTGCCAGCAGTCCATCCCTAGGACAGGGCCGCGAGCAGTACTTC.

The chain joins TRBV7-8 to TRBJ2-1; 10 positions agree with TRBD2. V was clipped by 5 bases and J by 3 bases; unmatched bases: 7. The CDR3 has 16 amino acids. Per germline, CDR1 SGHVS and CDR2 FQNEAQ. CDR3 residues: CASSPSGRPLYNEQFF. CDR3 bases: TGTGCCAGCAGCCCTAGCGGGAGACCCCTCTACAATGAGCAGTTCTTC.

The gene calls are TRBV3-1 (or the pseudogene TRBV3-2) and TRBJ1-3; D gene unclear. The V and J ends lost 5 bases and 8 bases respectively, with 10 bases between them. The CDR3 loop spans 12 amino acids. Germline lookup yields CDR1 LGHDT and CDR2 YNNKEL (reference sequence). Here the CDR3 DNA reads TGTGCCAGCAGCTCACCGCGGGACACCATATATTTT. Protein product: CASSSPRDTIYF.

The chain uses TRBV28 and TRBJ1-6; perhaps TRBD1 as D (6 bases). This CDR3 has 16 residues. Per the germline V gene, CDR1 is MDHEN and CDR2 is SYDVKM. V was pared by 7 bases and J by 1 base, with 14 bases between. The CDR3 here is CASTEQGESYNSPLHF. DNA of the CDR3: TGTGCCAGCACCGAACAGGGTGAATCCTATAATTCACCCCTCCACTTT.

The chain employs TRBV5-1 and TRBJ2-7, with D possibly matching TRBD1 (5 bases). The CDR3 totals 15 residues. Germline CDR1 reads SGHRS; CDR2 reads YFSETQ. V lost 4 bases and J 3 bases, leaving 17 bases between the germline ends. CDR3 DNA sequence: TGCGCCAGCAGCCCCCACAGGTACAGAGACTACGAGCAGTACTTC. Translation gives CASSPHRYRDYEQYF.

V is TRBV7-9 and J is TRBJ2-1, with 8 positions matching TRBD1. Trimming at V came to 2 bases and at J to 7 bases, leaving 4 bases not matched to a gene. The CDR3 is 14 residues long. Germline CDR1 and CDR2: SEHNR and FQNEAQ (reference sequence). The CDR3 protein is CASSLNQGANEQFF. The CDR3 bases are TGTGCCAGCAGCTTAAATCAGGGGGCGAATGAGCAGTTCTTC.

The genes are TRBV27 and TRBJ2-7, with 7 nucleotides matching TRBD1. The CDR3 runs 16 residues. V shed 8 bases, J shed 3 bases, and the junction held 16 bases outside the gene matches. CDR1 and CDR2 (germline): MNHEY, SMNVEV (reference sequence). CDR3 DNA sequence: TGTGCCAGCGCCTTATTAACAGGGGTTTCAATCTACGAGCAGTACTTC. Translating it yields CASALLTGVSIYEQYF.

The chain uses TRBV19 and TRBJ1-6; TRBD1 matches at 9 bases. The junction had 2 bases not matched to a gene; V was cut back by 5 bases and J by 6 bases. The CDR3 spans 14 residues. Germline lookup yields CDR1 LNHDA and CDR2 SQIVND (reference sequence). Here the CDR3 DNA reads TGTGCCAGTAGTCCGGGACAGGGTAATTCACCCCTCCACTTT. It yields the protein CASSPGQGNSPLHF.

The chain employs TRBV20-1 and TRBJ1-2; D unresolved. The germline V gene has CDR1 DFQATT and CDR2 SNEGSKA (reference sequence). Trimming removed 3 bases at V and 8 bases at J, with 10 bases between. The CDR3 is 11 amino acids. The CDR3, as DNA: TGCAGTGCTAGTCCCGTCGAGGGCTACACCTTC. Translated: CSASPVEGYTF.

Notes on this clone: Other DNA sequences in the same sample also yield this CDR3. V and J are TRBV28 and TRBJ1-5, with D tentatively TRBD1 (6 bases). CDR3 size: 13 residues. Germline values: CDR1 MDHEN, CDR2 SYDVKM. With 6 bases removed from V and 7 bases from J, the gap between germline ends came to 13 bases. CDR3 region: CASSLQGSQPQHF. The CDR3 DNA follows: TGTGCCAGCAGCTTACAGGGATCACAGCCCCAGCATTTT.